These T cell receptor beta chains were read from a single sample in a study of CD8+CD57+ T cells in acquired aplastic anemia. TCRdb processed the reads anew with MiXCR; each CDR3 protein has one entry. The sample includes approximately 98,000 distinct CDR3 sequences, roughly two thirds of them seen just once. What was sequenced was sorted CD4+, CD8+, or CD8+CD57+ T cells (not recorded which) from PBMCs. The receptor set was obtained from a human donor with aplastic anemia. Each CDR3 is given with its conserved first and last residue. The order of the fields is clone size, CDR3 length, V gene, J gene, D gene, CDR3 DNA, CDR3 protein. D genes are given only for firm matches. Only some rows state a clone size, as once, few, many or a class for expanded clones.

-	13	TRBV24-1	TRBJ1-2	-	TGTGCCACCAGCCATTCCGGGGCGGAAGGCTACACCTTC	CATSHSGAEGYTF
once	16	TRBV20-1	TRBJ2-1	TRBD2	TGCAGTGCTAGAGTCCGTAGCGGGGCCTCCTACAATGAGCAGTTCTTC	CSARVRSGASYNEQFF
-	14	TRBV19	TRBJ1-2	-	TGTGCCAGTAGTATATCTAGACGGAACTATGGCTACACCTTC	CASSISRRNYGYTF
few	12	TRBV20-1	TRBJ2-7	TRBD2	TGCAGTGCTCAAGCGGGACGCTACGAGCAGTACTTC	CSAQAGRYEQYF
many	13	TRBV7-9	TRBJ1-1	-	TGTGCCAGCAGCTTAGAGGCGAACACTGAAGCTTTCTTT	CASSLEANTEAFF
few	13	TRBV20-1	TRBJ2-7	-	TGCAGTGCTAGGCCAGACAACTCCTACGAGCAGTACTTC	CSARPDNSYEQYF
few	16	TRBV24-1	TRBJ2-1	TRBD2	TGTGCCACCAGTGATTTGGGGCTAGCGGGGCGGAATGAGCAGTTCTTC	CATSDLGLAGRNEQFF
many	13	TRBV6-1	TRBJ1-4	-	TGTGCCAGCCAGGCCACTGAGAATGAAAAACTGTTTTTT	CASQATENEKLFF
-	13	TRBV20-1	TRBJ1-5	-	TGCAGTGCTAGGGGCAGCCTCAATCAGCCCCAGCATTTT	CSARGSLNQPQHF
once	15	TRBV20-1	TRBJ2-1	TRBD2	TGCAGTGCCGCACTGGGCGGGAGGGATTACAATGAGCAGTTCTTC	CSAALGGRDYNEQFF
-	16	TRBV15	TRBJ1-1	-	TGTGCCACCAGCAGACCAGAATTAGGGGGGAACACTGAAGCTTTCTTT	CATSRPELGGNTEAFF
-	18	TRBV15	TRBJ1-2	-	TGTGCCACTCCCTCACCTGGGACCACAGGGTCCATGCCCTATGGCTACACCTTC	CATPSPGTTGSMPYGYTF
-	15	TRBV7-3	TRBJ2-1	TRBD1	TGTGCCAGCAGCTTAGGAACAGGGGTGTACAATGAGCAGTTCTTC	CASSLGTGVYNEQFF
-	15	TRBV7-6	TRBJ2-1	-	TGTGCCAGCAGCTCGGATAGGGGCTCCTACAATGAGCAGTTCTTC	CASSSDRGSYNEQFF
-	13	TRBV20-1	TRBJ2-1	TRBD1	TGCAGTGCTGATCGACAGGGAATCGATGAGCAGTTCTTC	CSADRQGIDEQFF
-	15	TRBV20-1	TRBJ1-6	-	TGCAGTGCTAGGCCCCAGGGATCCTATAATCCACCCCTCCACTTT	CSARPQGSYNPPLHF
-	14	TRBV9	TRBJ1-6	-	TGTGCCAGCAGCCCCAGAGGACCCAATTCACCCCTCCACTTT	CASSPRGPNSPLHF
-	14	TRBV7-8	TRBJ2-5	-	TGTGCCAGCAGCCCATACAGGGTGGGAGAGACCCAGTACTTC	CASSPYRVGETQYF
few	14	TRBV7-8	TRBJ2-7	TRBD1	TGTGCCAGCAGCTTCGGGACAGGGACCTACGAGCAGTACTTC	CASSFGTGTYEQYF
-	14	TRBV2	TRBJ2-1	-	TGTGCCAGCAGAGTGATGGAGACAGATTTGAAGCAGTTCTTC	CASRVMETDLKQFF
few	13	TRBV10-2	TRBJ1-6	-	TGCGCCAGCAGTGACAGAAATAATTCACCCCTCCACTTT	CASSDRNNSPLHF
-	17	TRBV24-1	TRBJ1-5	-	TGTGCCACCAGTGATTTGGGGCAGAGCAAGGGCAATCAGCCCCAGCATTTT	CATSDLGQSKGNQPQHF
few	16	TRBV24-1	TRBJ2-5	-	TGTGCCACCTCGGAGGGGGCAGGGAGGGAGAGGGAGACCCAGTACTTC	CATSEGAGRERETQYF
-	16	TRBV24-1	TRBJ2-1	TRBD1	TGTGCCACCAGTGACACCGACAGGGCTTCCTACAATGAGCAGTTCTTC	CATSDTDRASYNEQFF
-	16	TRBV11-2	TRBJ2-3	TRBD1	TGTGCCAGCAGCCGTAAATCCGGGACAGGGACAGATACGCAGTATTTT	CASSRKSGTGTDTQYF
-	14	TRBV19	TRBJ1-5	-	TGTGCCAGTACATGGGGACGGAGCAATCAGCCCCAGCATTTT	CASTWGRSNQPQHF
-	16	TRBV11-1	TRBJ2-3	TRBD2	TGTGCCAGCACCCCCCCGGAGCGGGAGACCACAGATACGCAGTATTTT	CASTPPERETTDTQYF
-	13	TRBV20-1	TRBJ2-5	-	TGCAGTGCCCCTATGACAATCCAAGAGACCCAGTACTTC	CSAPMTIQETQYF
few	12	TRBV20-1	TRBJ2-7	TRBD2	TGCAGTGCTAGAGAGCGGGAGTACGAGCAGTACTTC	CSAREREYEQYF
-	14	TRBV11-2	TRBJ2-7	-	TGTGCCAGCAGCTCCGCCCGTTCCCCCTACGAGCAGTACTTC	CASSSARSPYEQYF
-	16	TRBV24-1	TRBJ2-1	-	TGTGCCACCAGTGATTTTGGGCAGGGCGGGAACAATGAGCAGTTCTTC	CATSDFGQGGNNEQFF
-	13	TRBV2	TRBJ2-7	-	TGTGCCAGCAGTGCCAGGAGCTCCTACGAGCAGTACTTC	CASSARSSYEQYF
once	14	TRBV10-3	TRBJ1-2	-	TGTGCCACCCAGCAGCACGAGGCCAGGGATGGCTACACCTTC	CATQQHEARDGYTF
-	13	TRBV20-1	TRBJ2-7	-	TGCAGTGCTAGAGATGGGGGGGCCCACGAGCAGTACTTC	CSARDGGAHEQYF
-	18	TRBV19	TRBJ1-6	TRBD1	TGTGCCAGTAGCAGCCCACCGGGACAGGGGGCTTTACGGTCACCCCTCCACTTT	CASSSPPGQGALRSPLHF
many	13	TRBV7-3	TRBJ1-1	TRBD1	TGTGCCAGCAGCTTAATTGGGACAGGTGAAGCTTTCTTT	CASSLIGTGEAFF
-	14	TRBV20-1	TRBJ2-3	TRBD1	TGCAGTGCTAAGGGCACAGGGGGCTACTATACGCAGTATTTT	CSAKGTGGYYTQYF
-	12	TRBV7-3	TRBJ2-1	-	TGTGCCAGCAGCTCCGCAGACAATGAGCAGTTCTTC	CASSSADNEQFF
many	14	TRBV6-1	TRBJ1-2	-	TGTGCCAGCAGTGGCCAGGGAGGTAGCTATGGCTACACCTTC	CASSGQGGSYGYTF
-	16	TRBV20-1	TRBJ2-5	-	TGCAGTGCTAGAATGGCCCTGGCGGGGCTCGACGAGACCCAGTACTTC	CSARMALAGLDETQYF
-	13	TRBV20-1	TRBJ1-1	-	TGCAGTGCTACCCTCAGTCAGAACACTGAAGCTTTCTTT	CSATLSQNTEAFF